The 13 T cell receptor beta chains reported below all come from one sample, sequenced in a study of CD8 T cells in ankylosing spondylitis. MiXCR, run by TCRdb on the 5' RACE reads, gives a single entry per CDR3 protein. The table has fewer than 400,000 distinct CDR3 sequences, more than 20% seen once. Study-wide results and limits: Characteristic of ankylosing spondylitis blood, it appeared, was a TCR beta motif comprising several highly homologous variants.

For these receptors, no antigen is known. Input material: blood, either unsorted or a sorted T cell fraction (not recorded which). The receptor source for this set is a male donor with ankylosing spondylitis.

The chain carries TRBV20-1 and TRBJ1-2, with D perhaps matching TRBD1 (6 bases). Trimming stripped 7 bases from V and 6 bases from J, with 18 bases between. The CDR3 contains 13 residues. From germline, CDR1 is DFQATT and CDR2 SNEGSKA (reference sequence). The CDR3 DNA reads as TGCAGTGTTGGAGGTGGGGGCGAAAATGGCTACACCTTC. It specifies CSVGGGGENGYTF.

This clonotype was picked up a small number of times. This chain links TRBV18 with TRBJ2-6; 10 bases fit TRBD1. Per germline, CDR1 KGHSH and CDR2 LQKENI. CDR3 length: 17 amino acids. V dropped 2 bases and J dropped 4; count of bases not matched to a gene: 5. CDR3 sequence (DNA): TGTGCCAGCTCACCAGAGACAGGGGGCCTCGGGGCCAACGTCCTGACTTTC. It yields the protein CASSPETGGLGANVLTF. Filled out from reference TRBV18 and TRBJ2-6, the complete variable domain reads NAGVMQNPRHLVRRRGQEARLRCSPMKGHSHVYWYRQLPEEGLKFMVYLQKENIIDESGMPKERFSAEFPKEGPSILRIQQVVRGDSAAYFCASSPETGGLGANVLTFGAGSRLTVL.

A note on this clonotype: One junction end does not reproduce the germline sequence, and a read error may be involved. CDR3 sequence: CASSYGTDYNEQSF. CDR3 in DNA: TGTGCCAGCAGTTACGGGACAGATTACAATGAGCAGTCCTTC. The chain has TRBV6-5 and TRBJ2-1; 7 bases are shared with TRBD1. This CDR3 is 14 amino acids long. The germline CDR1 and CDR2 sequences are MNHEY and SVGAGI.

This clonotype was detected once. This chain uses TRBV6-2 or TRBV6-3 with TRBJ1-5; 10 positions match TRBD1. The length of the CDR3 is 16 residues. Trimming at V came to 10 bases and at J to 0 bases, leaving 9 bases not matched to a gene. The germline V gene has CDR1 MNHEY and CDR2 SVGEGT. CDR3 sequence (DNA): TGTGCCACTGGACAGGGGGTGTTCCATAGCAATCAGCCCCAGCATTTT. Residues: CATGQGVFHSNQPQHF.

This clonotype was picked up a small number of times. This rearrangement joins TRBV6-4 to TRBJ2-2; D possibly corresponds to TRBD1 (6 bases). From germline, CDR1 is MRHNA and CDR2 SNTAGT. V was cut by 7 bases and J by 4 bases, with 16 bases left in between. This CDR3 is built from 15 residues. CDR3 residues: CASTFEARGTGELFF. The CDR3 nucleotides are TGTGCCAGCACCTTTGAAGCCAGGGGCACCGGGGAGCTGTTTTTT.

The J gene is TRBJ2-5, the V gene TRBV20-1; D is unresolved. Trimming removed 3 bases at V and 2 bases at J, with 10 bases between. CDR3 size: 13 residues. CDR1 and CDR2 from the germline V gene are DFQATT and SNEGSKA (reference sequence). The CDR3 nucleotides read TGCAGTGCTAGGGAAGCCCTACAAGAGACCCAGTACTTC. This codes for CSAREALQETQYF.

J is TRBJ1-2 and V is TRBV20-1; unclear D gene. The CDR3 runs 12 residues. V lost 2 bases and J 6 bases, leaving 10 bases between the germline ends. In germline, CDR1 is DFQATT, CDR2 SNEGSKA (reference sequence). The CDR3 nucleotides are TGCAGTGCTAGACATACCCAAAATGGCTACACCTTC. The encoded protein is CSARHTQNGYTF.

The gene calls are TRBV19 and TRBJ1-4, with 7 bases fitting TRBD1. V trimming: 6 bases; J trimming: 5 bases; junction bases outside the gene matches: 6. The germline gives CDR1 LNHDA, CDR2 SQIVND (reference sequence). CDR3 size: 14 residues. CDR3 DNA sequence: TGTGCCAGTAGACCCCGGGACAGAAATGAAAAACTGTTTTTT. Residues: CASRPRDRNEKLFF.

This clonotype has only a few counts. The gene calls are TRBV5-1 and TRBJ1-5; possible D gene TRBD1, 5 bases. CDR3 length equals 15 residues. Germline CDR1 reads SGHRS; CDR2 reads YFSETQ. Trimming removed 0 bases at V and 5 bases at J, with 12 bases between. The CDR3 coding sequence is TGCGCCAGCAGCTTGGCCGGGGGGAGGGATCAGCCCCAGCATTTT. Amino acid sequence: CASSLAGGRDQPQHF.

The chain uses TRBV28 and TRBJ1-2; 10 nucleotides agree with TRBD1. This CDR3 comprises 13 residues. V trimming: 10 bases; J trimming: 7 bases; junction bases outside the gene matches: 9. From germline, CDR1 is MDHEN and CDR2 SYDVKM. CDR3 DNA: TGTGCCAACTATGACAGGGGGCTCGGTGGCTACACCTTC. Amino acid sequence: CANYDRGLGGYTF.

V is TRBV25-1 and J is TRBJ2-7; 8 bases are a match to TRBD2. The CDR3 contains 12 residues. With V trimmed by 6 bases and J by 6 bases, 4 bases remained unmatched. Germline CDR1 MGHDK, CDR2 SYGVNS. CDR3 region: CASSYGLAEQYF. The CDR3 DNA sequence: TGTGCCAGCAGCTACGGACTAGCCGAGCAGTACTTC.

This clonotype was seen a few times. This rearrangement joins TRBV29-1 to TRBJ2-3; D is undetermined. The germline V and J ends were trimmed by 7 bases and 2 bases, with 10 bases remaining between them. CDR3 size: 12 residues. CDR1 and CDR2 (germline): SQVTM, ANQGSEA. The CDR3 DNA reads as TGCAGCGGTTATGAAACCACAGATACGCAGTATTTT. Translated, it gives CSGYETTDTQYF.

This sequence joins TRBV6-2 or TRBV6-3 and TRBJ2-3; D might be TRBD2 (5 bases). The V gene lost 4 bases and the J gene lost 5 bases, with 16 bases spanning the gap. The CDR3 sequence is 15 residues long. Per the germline V gene, CDR1 is MNHEY and CDR2 is SVGEGT. The CDR3 DNA follows: TGTGCCAGCAGTTCGCTTAGCGAGGAGCGAGATACGCAGTATTTT. Its translation: CASSSLSEERDTQYF.